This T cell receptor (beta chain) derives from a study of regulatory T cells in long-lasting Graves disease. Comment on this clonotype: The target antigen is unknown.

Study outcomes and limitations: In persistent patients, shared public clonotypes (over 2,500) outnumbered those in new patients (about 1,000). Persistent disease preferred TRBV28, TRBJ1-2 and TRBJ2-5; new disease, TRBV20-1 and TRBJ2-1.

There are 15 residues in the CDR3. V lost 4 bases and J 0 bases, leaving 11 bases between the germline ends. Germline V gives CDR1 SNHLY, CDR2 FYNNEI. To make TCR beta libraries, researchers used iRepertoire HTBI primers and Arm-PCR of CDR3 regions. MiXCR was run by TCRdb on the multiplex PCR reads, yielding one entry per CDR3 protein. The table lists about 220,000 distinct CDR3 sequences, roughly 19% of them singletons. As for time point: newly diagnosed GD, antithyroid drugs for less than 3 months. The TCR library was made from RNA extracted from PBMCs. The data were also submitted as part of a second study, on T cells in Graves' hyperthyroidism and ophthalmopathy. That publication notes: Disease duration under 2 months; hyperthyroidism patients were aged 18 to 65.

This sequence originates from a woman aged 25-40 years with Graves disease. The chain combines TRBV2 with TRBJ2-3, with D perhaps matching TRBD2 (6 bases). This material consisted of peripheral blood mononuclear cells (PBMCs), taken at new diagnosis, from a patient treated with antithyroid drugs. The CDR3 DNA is TGTGCCAGCAGTGGTGGTAGCGGAAGCACAGATACGCAGTATTTT. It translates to CASSGGSGSTDTQYF. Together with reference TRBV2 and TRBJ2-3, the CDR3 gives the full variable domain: EPEVTQTPSHQVTQMGQEVILRCVPISNHLYFYWYRQILGQKVEFLVSFYNNEISEKSEIFDDQFSVERPDGSNFTLKIRSTKLEDSAMYFCASSGGSGSTDTQYFGPGTRLTVL.